This record concerns one T cell receptor beta chain sequence. The length of the CDR3 is 13 residues. Germline V gene sequence: CDR1 MNHEY, CDR2 SVGAGI. Trimming cost V 6 bases and J 6 bases, with 15 bases left between them. This sample is part of a study of blood T cell repertoires in COVID-19. Study as a whole: The United States, Italy and Spain were the sources of the acute and convalescent COVID-19 samples. The analysed material was cDNA or gDNA that came from T cells, B-cell-depleted T cells, or PBMCs.

Assay used: immunoSEQ multiplex PCR; TCRdb lists only in-frame clones, some missing. The sample yields fewer than 200,000 clones, around four fifths seen once. The clonotype comes from a woman between 50 and 59 years old in a cohort exposed to, infected with or recovered from COVID-19 (not recorded which). V is TRBV6-5 and J is TRBJ2-7; D is perhaps TRBD1 (6 bases). Sequencing was done on a sample of PBMCs or T cells enriched from blood (not recorded which). Here the CDR3 DNA reads TGTGCCAGCAGCACTAACAGGGCAACCGAGCAGTACTTC. As protein: CASSTNRATEQYF.